A single sample is the source of the 2 T cell receptor beta chains below, sequenced in a study of T cell changes during pregnancy in multiple sclerosis. Generated by immunoSEQ multiplex PCR, the TCRdb table keeps only in-frame clones and is missing some. The sample shows 35,000 to 45,000 clones, around nine tenths of them seen only once. The sample was peripheral blood, taken before pregnancy. These receptors all stem from a female donor with multiple sclerosis, enrolled in a pregnancy study.

This chain connects TRBV28 to TRBJ1-5; TRBD1 might be the D (5 bases). V was cut by 2 bases and J by 2 bases, with 13 bases left in between. Germline V CDR1 and CDR2: MDHEN, SYDVKM. This CDR3 has 16 residues. The CDR3 sequence is CASSLRGTLGNQPQHF. Here the CDR3 DNA reads TGTGCCAGCAGTTTACGCGGGACTCTGGGCAATCAGCCCCAGCATTTT.

This chain joins TRBV30 and TRBJ2-7, with a weak D call TRBD2 (6 bases). The CDR3 length is 14 residues. CDR1 and CDR2 from the germline V gene are GTSNPN and SVGIG (reference sequence). Trimming stripped 1 base from V and 3 bases from J, with 13 bases between. The CDR3 sequence is CAWSGSRGYYEQYF. The DNA of the CDR3 is TGTGCCTGGAGTGGCAGCCGGGGGTACTACGAGCAGTACTTC.